This T cell receptor beta chain is drawn from a study of T cell responses to AZD1222 COVID-19 vaccine. Study-wide results and limits: A rise in Spike-specific TCR breadth and depth followed two AZD1222 doses.

For this clone: Its specificity is not known.

The method was immunoSEQ multiplex PCR; TCRdb's version includes in-frame clones alone and lacks a portion of them. Of 100,000 to 120,000 clones listed, about 85% were seen once; the top ten hold approximately 3.5%. The CDR3 is 14 amino acids. Looked up from germline, CDR1 is SGDLS and CDR2 is YYNGEE. V dropped 0 bases and J dropped 3 bases, with 10 bases sitting between them. Sequences were derived from peripheral blood, sampled on day 0 of AZD1222 vaccination. This TCR was sampled from an adult in good health. V and J are TRBV9 and TRBJ2-7; D unclear. The CDR3 coding sequence is TGTGCCAGCAGCGTAGATCTACTCCGCTACGAGCAGTACTTC. Residues: CASSVDLLRYEQYF.